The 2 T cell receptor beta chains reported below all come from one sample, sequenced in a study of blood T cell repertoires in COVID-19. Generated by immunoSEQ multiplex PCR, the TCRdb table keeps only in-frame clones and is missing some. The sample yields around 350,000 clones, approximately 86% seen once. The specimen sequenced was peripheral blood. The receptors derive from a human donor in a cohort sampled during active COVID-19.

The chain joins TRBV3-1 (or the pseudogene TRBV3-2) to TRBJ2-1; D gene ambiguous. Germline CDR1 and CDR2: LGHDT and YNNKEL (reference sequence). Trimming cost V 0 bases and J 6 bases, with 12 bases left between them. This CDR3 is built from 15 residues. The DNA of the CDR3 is TGTGCCAGCAGCCAAGATCCGGGTCTTTCCAATGAGCAGTTCTTC. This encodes CASSQDPGLSNEQFF.

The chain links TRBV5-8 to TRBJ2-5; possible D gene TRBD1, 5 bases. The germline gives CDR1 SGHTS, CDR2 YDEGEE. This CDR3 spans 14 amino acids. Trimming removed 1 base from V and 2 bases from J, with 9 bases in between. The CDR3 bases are TGTGCCAGCAGCTTGTGGACAAATCAAGAGACCCAGTACTTC. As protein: CASSLWTNQETQYF.